This TCR beta chain was obtained from a study of shared clonotypes between healthy human individuals. Study findings and constraints: In several donors, about 5% of naive CD4 clonotypes appeared in common.

This clone was observed a single time. Its cognate antigen is unknown. All donors were Caucasian adults living in Nashville, Tennessee. The data were produced by immunoSEQ multiplex PCR, yet TCRdb's version contains in-frame clones alone and is incomplete. Found here are around 600,000 clones, roughly 97% of them singletons; the top ten hold around 0.057%. This CDR3 is 16 amino acids long. The V gene end was trimmed by 1 base and the J gene end by 2 bases; junction bases not matched to a gene: 7. Germline CDR1 and CDR2: SGHNT and YENEEA. The sequenced sample was naive CD4+ T cells sorted from blood. Subset: CD45RA+ positively selected. The origin of this receptor is a woman under 40 in good health. V is TRBV11-3 and J is TRBJ2-5; 7 bases are a match to TRBD2. This CDR3 is CASSLGGGAGQETQYF. CDR3 bases: TGTGCCAGCAGCTTAGGGGGAGGGGCCGGGCAAGAGACCCAGTACTTC.